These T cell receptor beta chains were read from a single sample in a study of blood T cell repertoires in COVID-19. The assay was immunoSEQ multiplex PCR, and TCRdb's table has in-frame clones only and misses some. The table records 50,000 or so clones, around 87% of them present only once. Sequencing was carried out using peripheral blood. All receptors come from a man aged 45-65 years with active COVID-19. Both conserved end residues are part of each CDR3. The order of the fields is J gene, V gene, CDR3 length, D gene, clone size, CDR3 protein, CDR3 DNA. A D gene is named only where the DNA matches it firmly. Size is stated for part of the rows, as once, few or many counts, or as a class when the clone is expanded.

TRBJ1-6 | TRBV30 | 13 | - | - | CAWSGQHNSPLHF | TGTGCCTGGAGTGGACAGCATAATTCACCCCTCCACTTT
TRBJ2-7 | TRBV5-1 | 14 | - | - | CASSLSGYSYEQYF | TGCGCCAGCAGCTTGAGCGGGTACTCCTACGAGCAGTACTTC
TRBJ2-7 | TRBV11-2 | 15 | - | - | CASSFPTSGLYEQYF | TGTGCCAGCAGCTTTCCTACATCGGGTCTCTACGAGCAGTACTTC
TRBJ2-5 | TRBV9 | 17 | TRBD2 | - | CASSMGLAGELEETQYF | TGTGCCAGCAGCATGGGACTAGCGGGAGAATTGGAAGAGACCCAGTACTTC
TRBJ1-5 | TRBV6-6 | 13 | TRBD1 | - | CASSGTAHQPQHF | TGTGCCAGCAGCGGGACAGCGCACCAGCCCCAGCATTTT
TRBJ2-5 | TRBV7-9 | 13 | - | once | CASSHTNQETQYF | TGTGCCAGCAGCCATACAAACCAAGAGACCCAGTACTTC
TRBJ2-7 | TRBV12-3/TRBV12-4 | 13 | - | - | CASSLGGPYEQYF | TGTGCCAGCAGTTTGGGAGGACCCTACGAGCAGTACTTC
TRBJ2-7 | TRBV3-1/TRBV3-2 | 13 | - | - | CASSQDSRYEQYF | TGTGCCAGCAGCCAAGATTCCCGCTACGAGCAGTACTTC
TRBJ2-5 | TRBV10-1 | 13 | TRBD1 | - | CASTRGQGETQYF | TGCGCCAGCACCAGAGGACAGGGGGAGACCCAGTACTTC
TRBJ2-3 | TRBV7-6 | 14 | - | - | CASSYRESTDTQYF | TGTGCCAGCAGCTATAGGGAGAGCACAGATACGCAGTATTTT
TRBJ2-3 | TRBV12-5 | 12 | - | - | CASGPPADTQYF | TGTGCTAGTGGTCCACCAGCAGATACGCAGTATTTT
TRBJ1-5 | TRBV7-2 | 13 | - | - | CASSTQGHQPQHF | TGTGCCAGCAGCACACAGGGACATCAGCCCCAGCATTTT
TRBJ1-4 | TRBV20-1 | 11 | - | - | CSAKVSERLFF | TGCAGTGCGAAGGTTAGCGAACGGTTGTTTTTT
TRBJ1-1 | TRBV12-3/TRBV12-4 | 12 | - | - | CASRRVGTEAFF | TGTGCCAGCAGGAGGGTCGGCACTGAAGCTTTCTTT
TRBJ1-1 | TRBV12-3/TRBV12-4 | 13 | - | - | CASSLVPNTEAFF | TGTGCCAGCAGTTTAGTCCCTAACACTGAAGCTTTCTTT
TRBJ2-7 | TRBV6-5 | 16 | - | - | CASSYSFTGSGYEQYF | TGTGCCAGCAGTTACTCGTTTACAGGGTCAGGTTACGAGCAGTACTTC
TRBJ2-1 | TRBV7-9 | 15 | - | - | CASSPYWSSYNEQFF | TGTGCCAGCAGCCCGTACTGGAGCTCCTACAATGAGCAGTTCTTC
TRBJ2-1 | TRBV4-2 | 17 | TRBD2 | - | CASSQKLPSGGADEQFF | TGTGCCAGCAGCCAAAAGCTTCCTAGCGGGGGGGCCGATGAGCAGTTCTTC
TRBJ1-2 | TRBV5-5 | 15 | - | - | CASKGGPGRSYGYTF | TGTGCCAGCAAGGGGGGGCCAGGGAGAAGCTATGGCTACACCTTC
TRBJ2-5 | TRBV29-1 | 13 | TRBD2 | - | CSAISGGGETQYF | TGCAGCGCCATTAGCGGGGGCGGGGAGACCCAGTACTTC
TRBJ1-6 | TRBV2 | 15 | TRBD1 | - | CASRDRAFYNSPLHF | TGTGCCAGCAGGGACAGGGCCTTTTATAATTCACCCCTCCACTTT
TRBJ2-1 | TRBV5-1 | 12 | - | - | CASSASSIEQFF | TGCGCCAGCAGCGCCTCTAGCATTGAGCAGTTCTTC
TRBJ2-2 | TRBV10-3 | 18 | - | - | CAISMGNYVGAYTGELFF | TGTGCCATCAGCATGGGGAACTACGTTGGGGCTTACACCGGGGAGCTGTTTTTT
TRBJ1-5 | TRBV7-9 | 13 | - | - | CASSLQEGQPQHF | TGTGCCAGCAGCTTACAGGAGGGTCAGCCCCAGCATTTT
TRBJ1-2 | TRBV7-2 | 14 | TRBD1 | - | CASAGDRGPYGYTF | TGTGCCAGCGCCGGGGACAGGGGGCCCTATGGCTACACCTTC
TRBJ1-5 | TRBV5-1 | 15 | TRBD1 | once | CASSLSGQPNQPQHF | TGCGCCAGCAGCTTGTCGGGACAGCCAAATCAGCCCCAGCATTTT
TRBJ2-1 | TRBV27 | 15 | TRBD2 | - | CASSPLAGGYNEQFF | TGTGCCAGCAGCCCCCTAGCGGGGGGGTACAATGAGCAGTTCTTC
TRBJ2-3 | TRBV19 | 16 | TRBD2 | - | CASSVSWTRAPSSQYF | TGTGCCAGTAGTGTCTCGTGGACTAGAGCCCCTTCATCACAGTATTTT
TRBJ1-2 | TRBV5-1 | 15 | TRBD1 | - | CASSSQGGSNYGYTF | TGCGCCAGCAGCTCACAGGGGGGATCTAACTATGGCTACACCTTC
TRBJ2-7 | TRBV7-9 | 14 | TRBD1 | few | CASSLAGQGYEQYF | TGTGCCAGCAGCTTAGCTGGACAGGGGTACGAGCAGTACTTC
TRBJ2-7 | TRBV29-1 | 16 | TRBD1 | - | CSVYTPGQGAGYEQYF | TGCAGCGTTTATACTCCGGGACAGGGGGCAGGGTACGAGCAGTACTTC
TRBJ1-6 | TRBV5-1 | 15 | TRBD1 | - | CASSWGQGSNSPLHF | TGCGCCAGCAGCTGGGGACAGGGGTCAAATTCACCCCTCCACTTT
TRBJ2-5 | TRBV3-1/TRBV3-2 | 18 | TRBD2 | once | CASSQTSGGLYFKETQYF | TGTGCCAGCAGCCAAACTAGCGGGGGGCTTTATTTTAAGGAGACCCAGTACTTC
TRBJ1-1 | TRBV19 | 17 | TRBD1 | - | CASSIRRQGAVNTEAFF | TGTGCCAGTAGTATCCGAAGACAGGGGGCTGTGAACACTGAAGCTTTCTTT
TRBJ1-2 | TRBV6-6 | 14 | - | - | CASSYRSGDYGYTF | TGTGCCAGCAGTTACCGGTCAGGGGACTATGGCTACACCTTC
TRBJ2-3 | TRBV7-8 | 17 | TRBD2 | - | CASSLDLSGRGTDTQYF | TGTGCCAGCAGCTTAGACCTTAGCGGGAGAGGCACAGATACGCAGTATTTT
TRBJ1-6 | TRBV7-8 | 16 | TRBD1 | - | CASSLGQGTYNSPLHF | TGTGCCAGCAGCTTAGGACAGGGGACCTATAATTCACCCCTCCACTTT
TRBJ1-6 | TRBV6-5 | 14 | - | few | CATVGQRENSPLHF | TGTGCCACCGTAGGACAGCGGGAAAATTCACCCCTCCACTTT
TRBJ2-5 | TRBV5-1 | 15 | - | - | CASSSRGHPQETQYF | TGCGCCAGCAGCTCCCGGGGTCATCCACAAGAGACCCAGTACTTC
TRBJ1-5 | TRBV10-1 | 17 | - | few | CASSDRGIARGNQPQHF | TGCGCCAGCAGTGATAGGGGAATTGCAAGGGGCAATCAGCCCCAGCATTTT
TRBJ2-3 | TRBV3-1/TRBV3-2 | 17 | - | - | CASSQGLRQSLGDTQYF | TGTGCCAGCAGCCAAGGATTGAGGCAGTCCCTCGGGGATACGCAGTATTTT
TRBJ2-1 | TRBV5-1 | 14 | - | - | CASSPLQQNAEQFF | TGCGCCAGCAGCCCCTTACAGCAGAATGCTGAGCAGTTCTTC
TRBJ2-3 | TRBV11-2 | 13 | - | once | CASSLGLSDTQYF | TGTGCCAGCAGCTTAGGACTGTCAGATACGCAGTATTTT
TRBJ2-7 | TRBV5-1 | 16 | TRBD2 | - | CASSLSTGLAVYEQYF | TGCGCCAGCAGCTTGTCGACCGGACTAGCGGTCTACGAGCAGTACTTC
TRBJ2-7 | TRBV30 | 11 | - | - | CAWSVGGGQYF | TGTGCCTGGAGTGTTGGGGGAGGGCAGTACTTC
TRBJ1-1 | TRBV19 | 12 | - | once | CASSRPGGEAFF | TGTGCCAGTAGTCGTCCGGGGGGTGAAGCTTTCTTT
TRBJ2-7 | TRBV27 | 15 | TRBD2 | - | CASSSRTSGSYEQYF | TGTGCCAGCAGTTCCAGGACTAGCGGGAGTTACGAGCAGTACTTC
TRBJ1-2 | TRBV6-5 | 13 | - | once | CASSYVINYGYTF | TGTGCCAGCAGTTACGTCATTAACTATGGCTACACCTTC
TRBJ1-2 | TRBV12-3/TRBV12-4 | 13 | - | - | CASSRQETYGYTF | TGTGCCAGCAGCCGACAGGAGACCTATGGCTACACCTTC
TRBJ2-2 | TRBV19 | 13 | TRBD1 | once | CASGQGPAGELFF | TGTGCCAGCGGACAGGGACCGGCCGGGGAGCTGTTTTTT
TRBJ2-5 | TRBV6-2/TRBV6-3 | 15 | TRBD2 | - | CASSHGTSRQETQYF | TGTGCCAGCAGCCACGGGACTAGCCGGCAAGAGACCCAGTACTTC
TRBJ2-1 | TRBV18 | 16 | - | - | CASSPTPSPSSNEQFF | TGTGCCAGCTCACCGACTCCTAGCCCCAGCAGCAATGAGCAGTTCTTC
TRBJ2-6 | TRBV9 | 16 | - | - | CASSRDSSSGANVLTF | TGTGCCAGCAGCCGCGACAGCAGCTCTGGGGCCAACGTCCTGACTTTC
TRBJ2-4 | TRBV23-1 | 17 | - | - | CASSQSDRLLAKNIQYF | TGCGCCAGCAGTCAATCCGACAGACTCCTAGCCAAAAACATTCAGTACTTC
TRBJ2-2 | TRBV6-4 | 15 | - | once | CASRKGGDNTGELFF | TGTGCCAGCAGAAAAGGGGGTGACAACACCGGGGAGCTGTTTTTT
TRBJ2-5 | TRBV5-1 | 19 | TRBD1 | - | CASSLKDRGRAGSQETQYF | TGCGCCAGCAGCTTGAAGGACAGGGGGCGGGCGGGGAGCCAAGAGACCCAGTACTTC
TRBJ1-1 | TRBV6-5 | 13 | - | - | CASTDRKNTEAFF | TGTGCCAGCACAGACAGGAAGAACACTGAAGCTTTCTTT
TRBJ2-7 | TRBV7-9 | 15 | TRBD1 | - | CASSGGQGMTYEQYF | TGTGCCAGCAGCGGGGGACAGGGCATGACCTACGAGCAGTACTTC
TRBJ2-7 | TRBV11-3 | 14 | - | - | CASSLGTGFNEQYF | TGTGCCAGCAGCTTAGGTACGGGGTTCAACGAGCAGTACTTC
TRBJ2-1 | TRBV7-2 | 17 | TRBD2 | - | CASSPGGLAGVDNEQFF | TGTGCCAGCAGCCCCGGGGGACTAGCGGGAGTAGACAATGAGCAGTTCTTC